This T cell receptor (beta chain) was identified during a study of T cell repertoires in cytomegalovirus infection. Broader study findings: The ex vivo response was dominated by HLA-C-restricted CMV-specific TCR beta clonotypes. Cumulative frequency of public TCR beta families picked out carriers of CMV plus the relevant HLA.

This clonotype was counted ten times or more. Its antigen is unidentified. In TCRdb, the reads were re-called with MiXCR into one record per CDR3 protein. The sample has some 300,000 distinct CDR3 sequences, around 10% seen once. Sequences were obtained from PBMCs. This clonotype was obtained from a human donor in good health (CMV status not recorded). Some clones in this sample may be carry-over from other donors' samples.

CDR3 bases: TGTGCCAGCAGTTTTTTGGGAACAGATACGCAGTATTTT. It yields the protein CASSFLGTDTQYF. This chain uses TRBV28 with TRBJ2-3, with D unclear. V lost 3 bases and J lost 3, with 7 bases in between. The CDR3 runs 13 residues. Looked up from germline, CDR1 is MDHEN and CDR2 is SYDVKM.